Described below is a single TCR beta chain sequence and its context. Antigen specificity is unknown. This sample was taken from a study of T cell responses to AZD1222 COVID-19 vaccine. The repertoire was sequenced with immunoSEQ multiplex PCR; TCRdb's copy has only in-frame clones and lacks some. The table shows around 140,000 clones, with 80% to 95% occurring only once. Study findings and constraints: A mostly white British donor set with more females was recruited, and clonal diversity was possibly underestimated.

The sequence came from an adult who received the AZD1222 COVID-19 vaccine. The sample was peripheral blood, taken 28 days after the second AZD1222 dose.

This CDR3 is CASSSPGILGTEAFF. The CDR3, as DNA: TGTGCCAGCAGCTCCCCAGGGATCTTGGGGACTGAAGCTTTCTTT. The gene calls are TRBV13 and TRBJ1-1; perhaps TRBD1 as D (5 bases). The CDR3 covers 15 residues. V was trimmed by 4 bases and J by 5 bases, leaving 17 bases between them. The germline V gene has CDR1 PRHDT and CDR2 FYEKMQ (reference sequence).